The 27 T cell receptor beta chains below come from one sample, sequenced in a study of blood T cell repertoires in COVID-19. Measured with immunoSEQ multiplex PCR; TCRdb has only the in-frame clones, and not every one. The sample consists of about 120,000 clones, around nine tenths of them appearing once. Sequencing input: peripheral blood. Every receptor here comes from a woman in her 70s with COVID-19, enrolled during active disease.

This chain links TRBV2 with TRBJ1-1; weak D call: TRBD1 (6 bases). V was trimmed by 6 bases and J by 1 base, leaving 9 bases between them. Germline V gene sequence: CDR1 SNHLY, CDR2 FYNNEI. The CDR3 has 13 residues. CDR3 loop: CASRQGTNTEAFF. For the CDR3, the DNA is TGTGCCAGCAGACAGGGCACGAACACTGAAGCTTTCTTT.

V and J are TRBV18 and TRBJ1-1, with TRBD1 as a possible D gene (6 bases). The germline CDR1 and CDR2 sequences are KGHSH and LQKENI. The CDR3 covers 15 residues. With 3 bases removed from V and 0 bases from J, the gap between germline ends came to 11 bases. DNA of the CDR3: TGTGCCAGCTCACCGAGGGGGACCCTGAACACTGAAGCTTTCTTT. This translates into CASSPRGTLNTEAFF.

This chain's CDR3 is CASSPVGDRANTIYF. The DNA of the CDR3 is TGTGCCAGCTCACCAGTCGGGGATAGAGCAAACACCATATATTTT. The gene calls are TRBV18 and TRBJ1-3; D not certain. The CDR3 sequence is 15 residues long. V lost 2 bases to trimming and J lost 6 bases, with 14 bases between them. Germline loops: CDR1 KGHSH, CDR2 LQKENI.

The chain couples TRBV28 to TRBJ1-1, with 7 positions matching TRBD1. CDR1 is MDHEN and CDR2 is SYDVKM in the germline V gene. The CDR3 is made up of 15 amino acids. With V trimmed by 8 bases and J by 5 bases, 14 bases remained unmatched. Here the CDR3 reads CASHEAGGTWTEAFF. Here the CDR3 DNA reads TGTGCCAGCCATGAGGCAGGGGGGACTTGGACTGAAGCTTTCTTT.

The gene calls are TRBV2 and TRBJ2-5; 10 bases fit TRBD2. Trimming removed 0 bases from V and 0 bases from J; junction bases left unmatched: 7. The CDR3 length is 18 residues. Germline CDR1 SNHLY, CDR2 FYNNEI. CDR3 coding DNA: TGTGCCAGCAGTGAAGCGCTTCTAGCGGGGGCCCACCAAGAGACCCAGTACTTC. Its protein product is CASSEALLAGAHQETQYF.

This chain uses TRBV19 with TRBJ2-6, with 9 bases that match TRBD1. V gave up 5 bases and J gave up 4 bases; unmatched junction bases: 3. The CDR3 extends over 15 amino acids. CDR1 and CDR2 (germline): LNHDA, SQIVND (reference sequence). The CDR3 protein is CASSWTGAGANVLTF. Written as DNA, the CDR3 is TGTGCCAGTAGTTGGACAGGGGCCGGGGCCAACGTCCTGACTTTC.

The gene calls are TRBV19 and TRBJ1-2; D is unresolved. The ends were cut back, 3 bases at V and 4 bases at J, with 15 bases in the middle. Germline-derived CDR1 and CDR2 are LNHDA and SQIVND (reference sequence). This CDR3 comprises 15 residues. Written as DNA, the CDR3 is TGTGCCAGTAGTATTCCTCTCGGGAGCCCCTATGGCTACACCTTC. Protein: CASSIPLGSPYGYTF.

This chain uses TRBV6-5 with TRBJ2-5, with a tentative D call TRBD2 (6 bases). Germline V gives CDR1 MNHEY, CDR2 SVGAGI. V gave up 7 bases and J gave up 1 base, with 10 bases separating them. The CDR3 sequence is 13 residues long. The CDR3 protein is CASKGTPQETQYF. CDR3 in DNA: TGTGCCAGCAAGGGGACTCCCCAAGAGACCCAGTACTTC.

The chain combines TRBV19 with TRBJ2-7; 8 positions match TRBD1. Trimming took 1 base from V and 3 from J; bases not matched to a gene: 5. The CDR3 is 15 amino acids. CDR1 is LNHDA and CDR2 is SQIVND in the germline V gene (reference sequence). The CDR3 DNA reads TGTGCCAGTAGTATAGGGACAGGGAGCCACTACGAGCAGTACTTC. It yields the protein CASSIGTGSHYEQYF.

The chain employs TRBV2 and TRBJ1-5; D might be TRBD1 (5 bases). This CDR3 is built from 16 residues. Germline values: CDR1 SNHLY, CDR2 FYNNEI. Trimming removed 2 bases at V and 0 bases at J, with 11 bases between. The CDR3 DNA reads TGTGCCAGCAGTGAACTTGGGGGGAATAGCAATCAGCCCCAGCATTTT. It translates to CASSELGGNSNQPQHF.

The rearrangement joins TRBV3-1 (or the pseudogene TRBV3-2) to TRBJ2-5, with a tentative D call TRBD1 (5 bases). The ends were cut back, 4 bases at V and 2 bases at J, with 14 bases in the middle. This CDR3 contains 15 residues. The V gene's germline CDR1 is LGHDT and CDR2 YNNKEL (reference sequence). CDR3 DNA sequence: TGTGCCAGCAGCCTAAGGGGTCTTGATCAAGAGACCCAGTACTTC. Amino acid sequence: CASSLRGLDQETQYF.

The genes are TRBV15 and TRBJ1-5; the D gene is possibly TRBD1 (5 bases). Trimming took off 0 bases at V and 7 bases at J, with 13 bases between the two ends. The CDR3 extends over 15 amino acids. Germline V gives CDR1 LNHNV, CDR2 YYDKDF (reference sequence). The CDR3, as DNA: TGTGCCACCAGCAGAGATGGGAGGGGCTCGCAGCCCCAGCATTTT. This gives the protein CATSRDGRGSQPQHF.

This chain links TRBV5-1 with TRBJ1-1; 9 nucleotides match TRBD1. In germline, CDR1 is SGHRS, CDR2 YFSETQ. CDR3 length equals 17 residues. V lost 0 bases to trimming and J lost 4 bases; unmatched junction nucleotides: 10. The CDR3 DNA sequence: TGCGCCAGCAGCTTGGGTGTAGGGACAGGGCGGGGCACTGAAGCTTTCTTT. Its translation: CASSLGVGTGRGTEAFF.

This clone was seen just once. The V and J genes are TRBV7-8 and TRBJ1-5; maybe TRBD1 (5 bases). CDR1 is SGHVS and CDR2 is FQNEAQ in the germline V gene. V was pared by 4 bases and J by 6 bases, with 13 bases between. The CDR3 is made up of 14 amino acids. DNA of the CDR3: TGTGCCAGCAGCTCCCCAAAAAGGGGTCAGCCCCAGCATTTT. Its translation is CASSSPKRGQPQHF.

The V and J genes are TRBV6-5 and TRBJ1-3; TRBD1 matches 7 bases. Trimming at V came to 8 bases and at J to 3 bases, leaving 7 bases not matched to a gene. The CDR3 is made up of 14 amino acids. From germline, CDR1 is MNHEY and CDR2 SVGAGI. The CDR3 here is CASPRQGSGNTIYF. The DNA for the CDR3 is TGTGCCAGCCCGAGACAGGGAAGTGGAAACACCATATATTTT.

The chain couples TRBV18 to TRBJ2-1; D not resolved. The V and J ends lost 8 bases and 5 bases respectively, with 13 bases between them. This CDR3 has 13 amino acids. Germline V gene lookup returns CDR1 KGHSH and CDR2 LQKENI. CDR3 residues: CASASRQDNEQFF. In DNA, the CDR3 is TGTGCCAGCGCTTCACGGCAGGACAATGAGCAGTTCTTC.

The chain couples TRBV7-2 to TRBJ1-6; TRBD1 agrees at 9 bases. CDR3 length: 14 amino acids. J gave up 7 bases and V 6 bases, and 4 bases lay outside the gene matches. CDR1 SGHTA and CDR2 FQGNSA come from the germline V gene. DNA for the CDR3: TGTGCCAGCAGTTCCGGGACAGGGAATTCACCCCTCCACTTT. It codes for CASSSGTGNSPLHF.

This clone was seen just once. The chain uses TRBV4-1 and TRBJ2-7; 12 bases fit TRBD1. In germline, CDR1 is MGHRA, CDR2 YSYEKL. The CDR3 spans 14 residues. V shed 1 base, J shed 6 bases, and the junction held 1 base outside the gene matches. The CDR3 DNA follows: TGCGCCAGCAGCCAAGCGGGACAGGGGGCCGAGCAGTACTTC. Translated, it gives CASSQAGQGAEQYF.

CDR3 sequence (DNA): TGTGCCAGCAGCTTAGTTAGCGGGGGGGCGTCTGAGCAGTTCTTC. Translated, it gives CASSLVSGGASEQFF. This chain links TRBV7-9 with TRBJ2-1, with 11 bases lining up with TRBD2. The CDR3 has 15 amino acids. The trim removed 1 base at V and 9 bases at J, leaving 5 bases unmatched. Germline-derived CDR1 and CDR2 are SEHNR and FQNEAQ (reference sequence).

V gene TRBV11-2 combines with J gene TRBJ2-2, with no clear D. Germline CDR1 and CDR2: SGHAT and FQNNGV. Trimming took 5 bases from V and 3 from J, leaving 13 bases between them. This CDR3 contains 15 residues. Here the CDR3 reads CASSLRLRHTGELFF. The CDR3 DNA follows: TGTGCCAGCAGCCTTCGACTTAGACACACCGGGGAGCTGTTTTTT.

The rearrangement links TRBV7-7 to TRBJ2-5; the D gene is possibly TRBD2 (7 bases). V was trimmed by 3 bases and J by 2 bases, leaving 13 bases between them. The germline V gene encodes CDR1 SSHAT and CDR2 FNYEAQ (reference sequence). The CDR3 has 15 residues. CDR3 residues: CASSLGGGSQETQYF. The CDR3 bases are TGTGCCAGCAGCTTGGGAGGGGGTTCTCAAGAGACCCAGTACTTC.

The chain carries TRBV7-2 and TRBJ1-5, with a possible D match to TRBD1 (6 bases). CDR3 length: 14 amino acids. Germline values: CDR1 SGHTA, CDR2 FQGNSA. Trimming stripped 5 bases from V and 4 bases from J, with 12 bases between. The CDR3, as DNA: TGTGCCAGCAGCCCAACAGGGACGAATCAGCCCCAGCATTTT. It translates to CASSPTGTNQPQHF.

The CDR3 bases are TGTGCCAGCAGCTTCCTCGAGAGGGGGTCTGGAAACACCATATATTTT. Encoded protein: CASSFLERGSGNTIYF. The chain couples TRBV5-6 to TRBJ1-3; weak D call: TRBD1 (6 bases). The length of the CDR3 is 16 residues. Trimming took off 2 bases at V and 1 base at J, with 13 bases between the two ends. Germline CDR1 SGHDT, CDR2 YYEEEE.

V gene TRBV4-1 combines with J gene TRBJ1-2; 12 nucleotides line up with TRBD1. The CDR3 consists of 15 residues. V was clipped by 4 bases and J by 7 bases; unmatched bases: 7. Germline-derived CDR1 and CDR2 are MGHRA and YSYEKL. In nucleotides, the CDR3 is TGCGCCAGCAGCCGAGGGGGACAGGGGGCGGGTGGCTACACCTTC. It yields the protein CASSRGGQGAGGYTF.

The V and J genes are TRBV9 and TRBJ2-7; 9 positions match TRBD2. The ends lost 4 bases at V and 5 bases at J; junction bases unmatched: 10. The CDR3 consists of 15 residues. Germline CDR1 and CDR2: SGDLS and YYNGEE. In nucleotides, the CDR3 is TGTGCCAGCAGCCAAGAGGGACTAGCTACGAACGAGCAGTACTTC. This sequence encodes CASSQEGLATNEQYF.

This CDR3 is CASSSWGGSYNEQFF. The CDR3 DNA follows: TGTGCCAGCAGCTCATGGGGGGGCTCCTACAATGAGCAGTTCTTC. The V and J genes are TRBV7-3 and TRBJ2-1; 7 positions agree with TRBD2. The V gene end was trimmed by 4 bases and the J gene end by 0 bases; junction bases not matched to a gene: 3. The CDR3 is 15 amino acids. CDR1 and CDR2 (germline): SGHTA, FQGTGA.

There are a few counts of this clone. The genes are TRBV27 and TRBJ1-1, with a weak D call TRBD1 (6 bases). This CDR3 has 14 residues. The germline CDR1 and CDR2 sequences are MNHEY and SMNVEV (reference sequence). V was cut by 2 bases and J by 1 base, with 8 bases left in between. The CDR3 here is CASSLGRGNTEAFF. The DNA for the CDR3 is TGTGCCAGCAGTTTAGGCAGGGGGAACACTGAAGCTTTCTTT.